Each of the 20 T cell receptor beta chains below was sequenced from the same sample in a study of immune cell composition in non-small cell lung cancer. Profiled with immunoSEQ multiplex PCR; TCRdb holds only in-frame clones, not every one. The sample lists about 4,900 clones, roughly 80% seen once, with around 20% in the top ten. The sample consisted of lung tumor tissue. Receptors were obtained from a human donor with non-small cell lung cancer.

The gene calls are TRBV7-2 and TRBJ2-3; 8 bases line up with TRBD1. Germline V gene sequence: CDR1 SGHTA, CDR2 FQGNSA. The trim removed 3 bases at V and 6 bases at J, leaving 2 bases unmatched. The CDR3 is 13 amino acids. CDR3 amino acids: CASSLNRGDTQYF. CDR3 in DNA: TGTGCCAGCAGCTTGAACAGGGGGGATACGCAGTATTTT.

The chain has TRBV5-1 and TRBJ2-5; no clear D. V lost 0 bases and J 2 bases, leaving 14 bases between the germline ends. This CDR3 is 16 amino acids long. The germline CDR1 and CDR2 sequences are SGHRS and YFSETQ. This CDR3 reads CASSLEGRLSQETQYF. For the CDR3, the DNA is TGCGCCAGCAGCTTGGAAGGCAGACTCTCTCAAGAGACCCAGTACTTC.

The chain carries TRBV19 and TRBJ1-4; TRBD1 matches at 8 bases. With V trimmed by 7 bases and J by 2 bases, 9 bases remained unmatched. Germline V lookup: CDR1 LNHDA, CDR2 SQIVND (reference sequence). The CDR3 runs 16 residues. Written as DNA, the CDR3 is TGTGCCAGTACGGGGACAGGATATACGACTAATGAAAAACTGTTTTTT. Amino acids: CASTGTGYTTNEKLFF.

The rearrangement uses TRBV28 and TRBJ2-7, with a tentative D call TRBD1 (5 bases). This CDR3 contains 14 residues. Trimming pared 2 bases from V and 5 bases from J, leaving 13 bases between. Germline V gives CDR1 MDHEN, CDR2 SYDVKM. The CDR3 bases are TGTGCCAGCAGTTTAATCCAGGGCTTCCACGAGCAGTACTTC. Amino acid sequence: CASSLIQGFHEQYF.

V is TRBV9 and J is TRBJ2-1; 9 bases line up with TRBD1. The germline gives CDR1 SGDLS, CDR2 YYNGEE. The CDR3 runs 17 residues. V dropped 6 bases and J dropped 8; count of bases not matched to a gene: 18. The CDR3 protein is CASTLRGTGTGLDEQFF. CDR3 in DNA: TGTGCCAGCACTTTAAGGGGGACCGGGACAGGGCTCGATGAGCAGTTCTTC.

The chain is built from TRBV5-1 and TRBJ2-3, with D possibly being TRBD2 (6 bases). In germline, CDR1 is SGHRS, CDR2 YFSETQ. This CDR3 has 12 amino acids. Trimming shortened V by 9 bases and J by 4 bases, and 12 bases separated the two germline ends. In nucleotides, the CDR3 is TGCGCCACCCGCGGGAACGCAGATACGCAGTATTTT. Translated, it gives CATRGNADTQYF.

V usage is TRBV4-3 and J usage is TRBJ1-4; no clear D. The V end was cut by 0 bases, the J end by 0 bases, with 5 bases between. Per germline, CDR1 LGHNA and CDR2 YSLEER. This CDR3 spans 15 amino acids. CDR3 loop: CASSQDRTTNEKLFF. The CDR3 coding sequence is TGCGCCAGCAGCCAAGACAGGACAACTAATGAAAAACTGTTTTTT.

Concerning this clone itself: Germline and junction disagree at one end, which may indicate a read error. Other DNA sequences in this sample translate to the same CDR3. J is TRBJ1-4 and V is TRBV30; TRBD1 might be the D (6 bases). The CDR3 covers 15 residues. The V gene's germline CDR1 is GTSNPN and CDR2 SVGIG (reference sequence). CDR3 amino acids: CAWRPWTATNEKLFF. CDR3 sequence (DNA): TGTGCCTGGAGACCCTGGACAGCAACTAATGAAAAACTATTTTTT.

The V gene is TRBV7-2, the J gene TRBJ1-2, with a tentative D call TRBD1 (6 bases). The CDR3 has 14 residues. Germline CDR1 is SGHTA and CDR2 is FQGNSA. The V gene lost 1 base and the J gene lost 8 bases, with 14 bases spanning the gap. CDR3 loop: CASSLERGSAGYTF. Here the CDR3 DNA reads TGTGCCAGCAGCTTAGAGAGGGGGAGTGCCGGCTACACCTTC.

This clone has only a few counts. The rearrangement joins TRBV4-1 to TRBJ1-4; 8 bases are a match to TRBD1. Germline assignment: CDR1 MGHRA and CDR2 YSYEKL. V shed 1 base and J 4 bases; nucleotides not matched to a gene: 5. The CDR3 contains 16 residues. The CDR3 nucleotides read TGCGCCAGCAGCCAAGTTCCCGGGACAGGTAATGAAAAACTGTTTTTT. Amino acid sequence: CASSQVPGTGNEKLFF.

V usage is TRBV7-2 and J usage is TRBJ2-2, with TRBD2 matching 12 bases. CDR1 is SGHTA, CDR2 FQGNSA, per germline. The CDR3 covers 17 residues. After removal of 3 bases from V and 7 bases from J, the junction contained 9 bases not matched to a gene. CDR3 sequence: CASSFMSSGGGNGELFF. The DNA of the CDR3 is TGTGCCAGCAGCTTTATGTCTAGCGGGGGGGGAAACGGGGAGCTGTTTTTT.

The rearrangement joins TRBV5-8 to TRBJ1-4; D not certain. Germline V gene sequence: CDR1 SGHTS, CDR2 YDEGEE. The CDR3 runs 16 residues. The ends were cut back, 6 bases at V and 0 bases at J, with 15 bases in the middle. The CDR3 spells CASNPQSGATNEKLFF. The CDR3 nucleotides are TGTGCCAGCAATCCTCAGTCGGGAGCAACTAATGAAAAACTGTTTTTT.

The V and J genes are TRBV10-3 and TRBJ1-1; no firm D call. Germline V gene lookup returns CDR1 ENHRY and CDR2 SYGVKD. Trimming took off 6 bases at V and 0 bases at J, with 8 bases between the two ends. The CDR3 loop spans 13 amino acids. CDR3 coding DNA: TGTGCCATCAGCCGTAATTTGAACACTGAAGCTTTCTTT. It yields the protein CAISRNLNTEAFF.

The chain has TRBV6-5 and TRBJ1-2; D remains ambiguous. This CDR3 spans 13 amino acids. Trimming shortened V by 6 bases and J by 8 bases, and 16 bases separated the two germline ends. Per germline, CDR1 MNHEY and CDR2 SVGAGI. The CDR3 region is CASSRPQALGYTF. The CDR3 DNA reads as TGTGCCAGCAGCCGCCCTCAGGCGTTGGGCTACACCTTC.

CDR3 bases: TGTGCCAGCAGTCCCGGGACAGGGTATGGGGGGACTGAAGCTTTCTTT. Translation: CASSPGTGYGGTEAFF. V gene TRBV6-6 combines with J gene TRBJ1-1; TRBD1 aligns across 9 bases. Germline CDR1 reads MNHNY; CDR2 reads SVGAGI (reference sequence). This CDR3 spans 16 amino acids. V was clipped by 5 bases and J by 5 bases; unmatched bases: 12.

The chain recombines TRBV30 with TRBJ1-4; weak D call: TRBD1 (5 bases). Per the germline V gene, CDR1 is GTSNPN and CDR2 is SVGIG (reference sequence). The CDR3 is made up of 14 amino acids. V lost 5 bases and J 4 bases, leaving 14 bases between the germline ends. The CDR3 sequence is CAWGLQGYNEKLFF. CDR3 in DNA: TGTGCCTGGGGCTTGCAGGGATATAATGAAAAACTGTTTTTT.

This clone was seen only a few times. The chain employs TRBV19 and TRBJ2-3; possible D gene TRBD2, 6 bases. Trimming stripped 4 bases from V and 1 base from J, with 12 bases between. Germline values: CDR1 LNHDA, CDR2 SQIVND (reference sequence). The CDR3 totals 15 residues. The CDR3 region has the DNA TGTGCCAGTAGTAAGTCGGGGGTTGGCACAGATACGCAGTATTTT. This encodes CASSKSGVGTDTQYF. Filled out from reference TRBV19 and TRBJ2-3, the complete variable domain reads DGGITQSPKYLFRKEGQNVTLSCEQNLNHDAMYWYRQDPGQGLRLIYYSQIVNDFQKGDIAEGYSVSREKKESFPLTVTSAQKNPTAFYLCASSKSGVGTDTQYFGPGTRLTVL.

The chain uses TRBV4-1 and TRBJ2-5; no reliable D call. Trimming left V 6 bases short and J 4 bases short, with 15 bases between. CDR1 is MGHRA and CDR2 is YSYEKL in the germline V gene. This CDR3 is built from 14 residues. CDR3 sequence (DNA): TGCGCCAGCAGTCTCCAGTATGGCGGAGAGACCCAGTACTTC. It yields the protein CASSLQYGGETQYF.

A single count supports this clone. The chain couples TRBV9 to TRBJ2-5; TRBD2 aligns across 10 bases. The CDR3 loop spans 16 amino acids. Germline-derived CDR1 and CDR2 are SGDLS and YYNGEE. V dropped 0 bases and J dropped 5; count of bases not matched to a gene: 7. CDR3 in DNA: TGTGCCAGCAGCGTAGTGGCTAGCGGGGGATGGGAGACCCAGTACTTC. Encoded protein: CASSVVASGGWETQYF.

The chain combines TRBV30 with TRBJ1-5; 9 bases align to TRBD1. The V segment lost 0 bases and the J segment 1 base; nucleotides outside the gene matches: 1. Germline CDR1 and CDR2: GTSNPN and SVGIG (reference sequence). The CDR3 has 15 residues. The CDR3 is CAWSVGTGSNQPQHF. CDR3 in DNA: TGTGCCTGGAGTGTCGGGACAGGGAGCAATCAGCCCCAGCATTTT. The whole variable domain, remainder taken from reference TRBV30 and TRBJ1-5, is SQTIHQWPATLVQPVGSPLSLECTVEGTSNPNLYWYRQAAGRGLQLLFYSVGIGQISSEVPQNLSASRPQDRQFILSSKKLLLSDSGFYLCAWSVGTGSNQPQHFGDGTRLSIL.